This T cell receptor beta chain appears in the sequencing data of a study of CD8+CD57+ T cells in acquired aplastic anemia. Germline V gene sequence: CDR1 WSHSY, CDR2 SAAADI. Between the trimmed V and J ends, which lost 8 bases and 2 bases, there was a span of 9 bases. The CDR3 sequence is 12 residues long. Profiles of TCR beta VDJ and CDR3 were generated from a genomic DNA template. Via MiXCR, TCRdb re-called the reads, giving one row per CDR3 protein. Found here are about 160,000 distinct CDR3 sequences, around half of them singletons; the top ten hold roughly 29%. This clonotype came up a few times. The antigen is undetermined. An expansion of CD8+CD57+ cells by flow cytometry had been shown in patients chosen for sequencing. Untreated patients provided the blood samples, with no therapy given before sampling. Notes on the study in general: Patients and controls shared just under 30 CD8+ CDR3 sequences, highly expressed in patients.

Sequencing used sorted CD4+, CD8+, or CD8+CD57+ T cells (not recorded which) from PBMCs. The chain has TRBV10-2 and TRBJ1-1; D uncertain. The receptor was derived from a human donor with aplastic anemia. CDR3 region: CASSPVNTEAFF. Written as DNA, the CDR3 is TGCGCCAGCTCTCCAGTCAACACTGAAGCTTTCTTT.